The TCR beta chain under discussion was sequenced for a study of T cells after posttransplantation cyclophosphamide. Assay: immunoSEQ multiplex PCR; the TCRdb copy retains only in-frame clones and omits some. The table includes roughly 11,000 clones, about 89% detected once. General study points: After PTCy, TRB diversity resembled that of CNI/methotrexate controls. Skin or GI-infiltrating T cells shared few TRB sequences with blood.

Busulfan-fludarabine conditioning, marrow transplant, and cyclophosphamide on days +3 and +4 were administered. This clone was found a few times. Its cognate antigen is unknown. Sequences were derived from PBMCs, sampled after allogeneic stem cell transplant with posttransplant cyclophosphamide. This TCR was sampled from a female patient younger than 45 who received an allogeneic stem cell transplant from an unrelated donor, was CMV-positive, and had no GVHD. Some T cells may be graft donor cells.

The CDR3 DNA sequence: TGTGCCAGCAGTGAATTGGGCACAGGGGTGCGGGGGAACACTGAAGCTTTCTTT. It encodes CASSELGTGVRGNTEAFF. The V gene is TRBV2, the J gene TRBJ1-1, with 7 positions matching TRBD1. The CDR3 totals 18 residues. CDR1 and CDR2 (germline): SNHLY, FYNNEI. The ends lost 2 bases at V and 1 base at J; junction bases unmatched: 13.